This is a list of T cell receptor beta chains from one sample in a study of high-grade serous ovarian cancer treatment subgroups. Data came from immunoSEQ multiplex PCR; TCRdb stores just in-frame clones and leaves some out. The sample includes 900 or so clones, around 73% of them seen just once. Sequencing used tumor tissue. The receptors here all came from a human donor with high-grade serous ovarian cancer. CDR3s include the opening cysteine and the closing phenylalanine or tryptophan. The D gene is left open where the match is weak. The size of a clone is reported for some rows only, either as once, few or many, or as a class for expanded clones.

clone_size | d_call | j_call | v_call | cdr3_nt | cdr3_aa
- | - | TRBJ2-3 | TRBV5-5 | TGTGCCAGCAGCTTGGTTCAAGGGGGAACATCAGATACGCAGTATTTT | CASSLVQGGTSDTQYF
- | - | TRBJ2-3 | TRBV5-6 | TGTGCCAGCAGCTTCAGGGAAAGGGTGGGGACAGATACGCAGTATTTT | CASSFRERVGTDTQYF
- | - | TRBJ1-5 | TRBV6-5 | TGTGCCAGCAGTTACTCAGGGGGGGGTCAGCCCCAGCATTTT | CASSYSGGGQPQHF
- | TRBD1 | TRBJ1-1 | TRBV29-1 | TGCAGCGTTGGACAGGGGGCGCGGAACACTGAAGCTTTCTTT | CSVGQGARNTEAFF
few | - | TRBJ2-5 | TRBV6-6 | TGTGCCAGCAGTTACTCCCAAGAGACCCAGTACTTC | CASSYSQETQYF
- | - | TRBJ1-3 | TRBV27 | TGTGCCAGCAGCTCGACTCCTTACTCTGGAAACACCATATATTTT | CASSSTPYSGNTIYF
- | TRBD2 | TRBJ2-3 | TRBV15 | TGTGCCACCAGCAGAGGGGGAGGTCTAGCGGTAGATACGCAGTATTTT | CATSRGGGLAVDTQYF
- | - | TRBJ1-2 | TRBV15 | TGTGCCACCAGCAGAGATAGGCAGGGAGCACCCCTCGGGGGCTACACCTTC | CATSRDRQGAPLGGYTF
- | TRBD1 | TRBJ2-2 | TRBV7-3 | TGTGCTAGCGACAGGGGGCTGGACACCGGGGAGCTGTTTTTT | CASDRGLDTGELFF
once | TRBD2 | TRBJ2-5 | TRBV6-6 | TGTGCCAGCAATTCTCGGGGGGGCCGGCGAGAGACCCAGTACTTC | CASNSRGGRRETQYF
- | - | TRBJ2-2 | TRBV11-3 | TGTGCCAGCAGTTTCAGATTTAGGGCCGGGGAGCTGTTTTTT | CASSFRFRAGELFF